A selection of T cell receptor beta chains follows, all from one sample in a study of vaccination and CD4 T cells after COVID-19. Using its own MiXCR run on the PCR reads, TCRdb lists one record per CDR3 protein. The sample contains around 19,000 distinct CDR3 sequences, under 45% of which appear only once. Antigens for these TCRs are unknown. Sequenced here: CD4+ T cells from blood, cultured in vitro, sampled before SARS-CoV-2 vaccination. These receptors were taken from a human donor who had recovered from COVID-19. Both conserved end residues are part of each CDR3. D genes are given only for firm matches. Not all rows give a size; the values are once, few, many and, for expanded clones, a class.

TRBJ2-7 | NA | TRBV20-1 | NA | TGCAGTGCTAGAGATCTGGGAGACAGCTCCTACGAGCAGTACTTC | CSARDLGDSSYEQYF
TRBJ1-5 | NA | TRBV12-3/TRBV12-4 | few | TGTGCCAGCAGGCAGGGCCCCCTTAGCAATCAGCCCCAGCATTTT | CASRQGPLSNQPQHF
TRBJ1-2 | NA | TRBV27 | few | TGTGCCGTAAGAAATGGATACTATGGCTACACCTTC | CAVRNGYYGYTF
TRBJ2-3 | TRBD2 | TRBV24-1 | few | TGTGCCACCAGTGATTTTTCACTAGCGGGAGGAGCCTTGACAGATACGCAGTATTTT | CATSDFSLAGGALTDTQYF
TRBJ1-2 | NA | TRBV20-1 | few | TGCAGTGCGAGAGGAGGTCGGACTGCTTCCTATGGCTACACCTTC | CSARGGRTASYGYTF
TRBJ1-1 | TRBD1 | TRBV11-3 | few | TGTGCCAGCAGCTTGGCGAACAGGGGGAACACTGAAGCTTTCTTT | CASSLANRGNTEAFF
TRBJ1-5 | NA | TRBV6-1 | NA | TGTGCCAGCAGTGAAAGCAATCAGCCCCAGCATTTT | CASSESNQPQHF
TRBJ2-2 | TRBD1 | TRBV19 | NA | TGTGCCAGTAAGGGGACAGACGCGAACACCGGGGAGCTGTTTTTT | CASKGTDANTGELFF
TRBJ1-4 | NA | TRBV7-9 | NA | TGTGCCAGCAGCTTAGTAGGGGGGGCAACTAATGAAAAACTGTTTTTT | CASSLVGGATNEKLFF
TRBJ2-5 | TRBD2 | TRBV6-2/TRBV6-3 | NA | TGTGCCAGCAGATCTAGCGGGGGCGAGGAGACCCAGTACTTC | CASRSSGGEETQYF
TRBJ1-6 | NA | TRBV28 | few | TGTGCCAGCAGTCCCCGGAGCCCCCCGAATTCACCCCTCCACTTT | CASSPRSPPNSPLHF
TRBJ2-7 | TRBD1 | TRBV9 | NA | TGTGCCAGCAGCCGCCTGACAGGGGCAGATGAGCAGTACTTC | CASSRLTGADEQYF
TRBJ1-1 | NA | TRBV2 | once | TGTGCCAGCAGGGCTACAGGGCCTGAAGCTTTCTTT | CASRATGPEAFF
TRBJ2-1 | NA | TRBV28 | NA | TGTGCCAGCAGTTTCAGCGGATACTCCTACAATGAGCAGTTCTTC | CASSFSGYSYNEQFF
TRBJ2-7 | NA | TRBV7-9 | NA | TGTGCCAGCAGCTTAGGGGGTCAGGGCGAGCAGTACTTC | CASSLGGQGEQYF
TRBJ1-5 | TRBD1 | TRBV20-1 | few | TGCAGTGTACAGGGGCCCAATCAGCCCCAGCATTTT | CSVQGPNQPQHF
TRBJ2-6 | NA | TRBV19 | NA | TGTGCCAGTAGTATAGGGAACTCTGGGGCCAACGTCCTGACTTTC | CASSIGNSGANVLTF
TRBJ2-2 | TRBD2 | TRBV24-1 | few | TGTGCCACCAGTGATACTAGCGGTAAGAACACCGGGGAGCTGTTTTTT | CATSDTSGKNTGELFF
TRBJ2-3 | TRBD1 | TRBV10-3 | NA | TGTGCCATCAGTGGGACAGGGGGGACAGATACGCAGTATTTT | CAISGTGGTDTQYF
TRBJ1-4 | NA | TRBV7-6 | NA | TGTGCCAGCAGCTTAGGTGGCGGGGCGGGAAAACTGTTTTTT | CASSLGGGAGKLFF
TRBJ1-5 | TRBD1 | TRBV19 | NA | TGTGCCAGTAGGGGACAGGGCGTGAGTCAGCCCCAGCATTTT | CASRGQGVSQPQHF
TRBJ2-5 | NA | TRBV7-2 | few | TGTGCCAGCAGCTTAGTTCTAGCGGAGACCCAGTACTTC | CASSLVLAETQYF
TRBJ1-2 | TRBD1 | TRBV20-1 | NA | TGCAGTGCCACCCGGGACAGGGCTTATGGCTACACCTTC | CSATRDRAYGYTF
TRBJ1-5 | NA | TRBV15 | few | TGTGCCACCAGCAGAGATTTAGAACGGCAGCCCCAGCATTTT | CATSRDLERQPQHF
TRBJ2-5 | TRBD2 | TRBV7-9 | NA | TGTGCCAGCAGTGGACGGGGGGGCCCTGAGACCCAGTACTTC | CASSGRGGPETQYF
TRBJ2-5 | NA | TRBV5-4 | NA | TGTGCCAGCAGCTTGGATATAGGGGGGGGGGAGACCCAGTACTTC | CASSLDIGGGETQYF
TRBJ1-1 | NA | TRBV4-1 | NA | TGCGCCAGCAACGAAGGGGTATTGAGCACTGAAGCTTTCTTT | CASNEGVLSTEAFF
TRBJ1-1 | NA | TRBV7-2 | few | TGTGCCAGCAGCCTCAAGGGGGGATCTGAAGCTTTCTTT | CASSLKGGSEAFF
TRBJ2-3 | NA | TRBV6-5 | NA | TGTGCCAGCAGTTACGGGCTAATGGCAGCCGGCACAGATACGCAGTATTTT | CASSYGLMAAGTDTQYF
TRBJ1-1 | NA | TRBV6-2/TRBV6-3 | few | TGTGCCAGCACCTTCAGACTGAACACTGAAGCTTTCTTT | CASTFRLNTEAFF
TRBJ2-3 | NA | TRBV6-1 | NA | TGTGCCAGCAGTGAAGTGTTGTCCGATACGCAGTATTTT | CASSEVLSDTQYF
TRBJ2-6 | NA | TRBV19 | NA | TGTGCCAGTTCCAGGGTTTCCGGGGCCAACGTCCTGACTTTC | CASSRVSGANVLTF
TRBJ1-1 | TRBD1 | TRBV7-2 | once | TGTGCCAGCACCGTAACCGGGACAGGGTTGGCTGAAGCTTTCTTT | CASTVTGTGLAEAFF
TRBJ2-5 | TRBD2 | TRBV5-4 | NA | TGTGCCAGCAGCTTGTCCGGGAGGGAGACCCAGTACTTC | CASSLSGRETQYF
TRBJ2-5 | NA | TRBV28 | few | TGTGCCAGCAGTTGGCGACAGGCCTACCAAGAGACCCAGTACTTC | CASSWRQAYQETQYF